This T cell receptor (beta chain) originates from a study of cytomegalovirus exposure and HLA in healthy donors. Regarding the study as a whole: Subsequent analysis showed first-cohort TCR clusters tending to co-occur in 120 or so validation repertoires.

Per the germline V gene, CDR1 is SGHAT and CDR2 is FQNNGV. Trimming removed 1 base from V and 6 bases from J; junction bases left unmatched: 2. The CDR3 is 13 amino acids. The method was immunoSEQ multiplex PCR; TCRdb's version includes in-frame clones alone and lacks a portion of them. The data hold 150,000 to 160,000 clones, with 75% to 90% observed a single time. In the case of this clone: Its antigen is not known.

The donors were part of the validation cohort, which consisted of about 120 subjects and was separate from the first cohort of about 720 subjects. The chain has TRBV11-2 and TRBJ1-2; TRBD1 aligns across 7 bases. The specimen sequenced was PBMCs. This sequence was found in a man aged 18 to 29 in good health and CMV-seropositive. CDR3 DNA: TGTGCCAGCAGCTTAGGAGGGGGCGATGGCTACACCTTC. It translates to CASSLGGGDGYTF.